The following is a T cell receptor beta chain sequence with its context. This clone's antigen is unknown. No per-base quality is available; no much larger clone lies one base away. This sample was included in a study of T cells in Graves' hyperthyroidism and ophthalmopathy (dated by TCRdb to about 2019). For context, the study as a whole: Peripheral blood samples were taken at initial diagnosis, before any treatment was given. To identify distinguishing TCR V-J signatures, a discovery cohort of around 100 patients was used, comprising under 45 with Graves' ophthalmopathy and 55 to 65 with stable Graves' hyperthyroidism. Whether ophthalmopathy could be predicted prospectively was tested in an independent validation cohort made up of 18 to 20 hyperthyroidism patients plus 17 patients who later progressed to ophthalmopathy. For training and testing, the 80 to 100 patients in the discovery cohort were randomly divided in a 7:3 ratio. Thyroid tissue and blood T-cell repertoires from six Graves' hyperthyroidism patients were also compared in the study. After blood sampling, hyperthyroidism patients were treated with methimazole at a starting dose of 30 mg daily, and ophthalmopathy patients were treated with high-dose intravenous methylprednisolone. TCR Vbeta CDR3 sequencing of some 140 peripheral blood samples (approximately 44 ophthalmopathy, over 70 hyperthyroidism and roughly 17 progressor patients) is reported in the paper. Study-level results and caveats: In cross-validation, a model built on a 13 V-J signature told ophthalmopathy apart from stable hyperthyroidism with 87.88% sensitivity and 81% to 82% specificity, and in testing the same model reached 80%/75%. In validation, progression to ophthalmopathy was predicted by the model with 65% to 71% sensitivity and around 75% specificity, a median of approximately 6.5 months before onset. Most expanded thyroid clonotypes (frequency above 0.001) were also detected in blood, suggesting blood repertoires may reflect thyroid immune responses. Sample size was not statistically predetermined, and investigators were not blinded to group allocation.

Graves' hyperthyroidism was defined as stable when no progression to ophthalmopathy occurred over 18 months of follow-up. The hyperthyroidism patients were between 18 and 65 years old and newly diagnosed, with a disease duration of less than 2 months. The study excluded patients with uncontrolled infections, other autoimmune diseases, pregnancy or lactation. Diagnoses were established on the basis of clinical symptoms, serum thyroxine and TRAb, thyroid ultrasound, and orbital computed tomography. PBMCs were separated from approximately 9.9 ml of fresh peripheral blood using Ficoll-Paque density gradient centrifugation. Total RNA was extracted using Trizol reagent, and RNA quality was assessed on an Agilent 2100 Bioanalyzer. V lost 10 bases and J lost 2 bases; the stretch between them is 13 bases long. From its cysteine to its phenylalanine, the CDR3 spans 13 amino acids. Only the CDR3 portion is preserved as DNA: 39 bases, with reading frame beginning at the first base. From a lookup of the germline V gene, CDR1 and CDR2 are ENHRY and SYGVKD.

The TCR beta CDR3 regions were amplified from RNA transcripts. A first-round RT-PCR of the TCR CDR3 used the HTBI primer set with the Qiagen OneStep RT-PCR kit. A second multiplex PCR round built the libraries, followed by size selection and purification. Libraries were sequenced paired-end with 100 bp reads on an Illumina HiSeq2000. The authors' pipeline ran thus. SOAPnuke was used to process the raw data, throwing out any read that contained adapters or uncalled bases, had a mean Phred below 15, or lacked an exact constant-primer or identifier match. COPE v1.2.5 was used to merge the high-quality paired reads, and each unique nucleotide sequence was defined as a clonotype. MiTCR v1.1 was used to align the clonotypes against IMGT TRBV, TRBD and TRBJ reference segments. The analysis included only V-J combinations with a frequency above 0.0001, which together covered roughly 99% of the repertoires. A TCS score was defined as the ratio between F50 (clonal expansion) and ExV (chaos), using BLOSUM62-based TCRdist between CDR3 peptides within each V-J. Welch's t-statistics and random forest reduced roughly 500 V-J features to about 12, which were used in a naive Bayes classifier (R e1071). TCRdb redid the processing of the public reads, applying fastp at Q25 and MiXCR, and retained in-frame beta chains. Rows merge per CDR3 protein into single entries with the most common DNA and genes. The V and J calls come from TCRdb's annotation, not from the publication. This sample is represented by a few hundred thousand distinct CDR3 sequences; less than 20% of them were singletons. The ten largest clones capture around 7.8% of the sample.

The TCR originated in a woman aged 30 to 39 with Graves' hyperthyroidism. This chain is built from TRBV10-3 and TRBJ2-3; matching of 6 bases hints at TRBD1 as the D gene. Sequenced material: blood. The sequenced DNA is TGTGCCACCCGGGACACAGACACAGATACGCAGTATTTT. Its protein is CATRDTDTDTQYF.